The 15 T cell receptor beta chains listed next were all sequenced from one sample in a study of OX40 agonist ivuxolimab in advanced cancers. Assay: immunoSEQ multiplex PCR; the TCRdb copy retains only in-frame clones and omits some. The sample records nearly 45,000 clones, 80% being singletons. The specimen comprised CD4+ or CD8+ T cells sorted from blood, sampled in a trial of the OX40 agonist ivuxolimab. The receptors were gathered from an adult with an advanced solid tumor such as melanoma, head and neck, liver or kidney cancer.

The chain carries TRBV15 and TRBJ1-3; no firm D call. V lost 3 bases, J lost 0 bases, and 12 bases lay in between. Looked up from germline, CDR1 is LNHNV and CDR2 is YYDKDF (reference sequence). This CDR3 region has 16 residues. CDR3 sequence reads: CATSSPAGNSGNTIYF. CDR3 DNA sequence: TGTGCCACCAGCAGCCCCGCGGGGAACTCTGGAAACACCATATATTTT.

CDR3 residues: CASSLDYSQPQHF. DNA for the CDR3: TGTGCCAGCAGCTTGGACTACTCCCAGCCCCAGCATTTT. The chain couples TRBV7-8 to TRBJ1-5; D unresolved. Germline lookup yields CDR1 SGHVS and CDR2 FQNEAQ. This CDR3 comprises 13 residues. Trimming removed 3 bases at V and 7 bases at J, with 10 bases between.

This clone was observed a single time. CDR3 loop: CASSYGASGYQETQYF. The DNA for the CDR3 is TGTGCCAGCAGTTACGGGGCTAGCGGGTACCAAGAGACCCAGTACTTC. The rearrangement joins TRBV6-5 to TRBJ2-5, with 8 bases lining up with TRBD2. Germline trimming cut 2 bases from V and 0 bases from J; bases unmatched to any gene: 5. CDR3 length equals 16 residues. In germline, CDR1 is MNHEY, CDR2 SVGAGI.

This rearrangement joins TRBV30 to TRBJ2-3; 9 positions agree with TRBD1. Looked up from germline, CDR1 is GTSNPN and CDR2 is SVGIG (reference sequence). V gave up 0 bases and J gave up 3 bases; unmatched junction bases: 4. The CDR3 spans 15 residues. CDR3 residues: CAWSVPGQGTDTQYF. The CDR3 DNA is TGTGCCTGGAGTGTACCGGGACAGGGAACAGATACGCAGTATTTT.

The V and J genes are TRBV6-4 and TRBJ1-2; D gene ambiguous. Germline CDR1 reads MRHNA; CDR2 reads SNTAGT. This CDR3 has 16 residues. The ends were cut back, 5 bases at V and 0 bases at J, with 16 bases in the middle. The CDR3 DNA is TGTGCCAGCAGTCCCTCCCTAGACTCTGCTAACTATGGCTACACCTTC. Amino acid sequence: CASSPSLDSANYGYTF.

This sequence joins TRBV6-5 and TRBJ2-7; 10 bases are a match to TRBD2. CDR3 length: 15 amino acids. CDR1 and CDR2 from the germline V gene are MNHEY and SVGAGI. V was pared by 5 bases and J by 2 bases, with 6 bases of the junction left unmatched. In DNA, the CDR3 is TGTGCCAGCAGTCTTCCTAGCGGGAGCACCTACGAGCAGTACTTC. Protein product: CASSLPSGSTYEQYF.

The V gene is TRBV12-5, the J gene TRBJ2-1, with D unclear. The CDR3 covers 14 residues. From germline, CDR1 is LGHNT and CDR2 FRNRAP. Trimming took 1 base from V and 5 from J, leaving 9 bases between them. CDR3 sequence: CASGLGYNDNEQFF. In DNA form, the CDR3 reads TGTGCTAGTGGTTTGGGATACAATGACAATGAGCAGTTCTTC.

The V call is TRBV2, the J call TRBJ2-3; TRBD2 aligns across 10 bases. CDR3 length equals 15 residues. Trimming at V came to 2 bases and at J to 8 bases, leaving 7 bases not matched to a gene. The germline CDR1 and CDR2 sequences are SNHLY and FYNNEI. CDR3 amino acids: CASSEISGGPGTQYF. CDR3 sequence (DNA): TGTGCCAGCAGTGAAATTAGCGGGGGGCCCGGTACGCAGTATTTT.

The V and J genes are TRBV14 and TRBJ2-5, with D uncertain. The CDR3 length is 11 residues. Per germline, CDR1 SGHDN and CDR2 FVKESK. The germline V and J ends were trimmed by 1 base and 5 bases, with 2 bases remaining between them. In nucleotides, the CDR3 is TGTGCCAGCAGCCAAGTGGAGACCCAGTACTTC. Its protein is CASSQVETQYF.

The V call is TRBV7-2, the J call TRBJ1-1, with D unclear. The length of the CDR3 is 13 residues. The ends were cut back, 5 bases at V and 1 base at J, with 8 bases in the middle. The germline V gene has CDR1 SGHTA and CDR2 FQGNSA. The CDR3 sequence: CASSPSWNTEAFF. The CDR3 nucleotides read TGTGCCAGCAGCCCCTCATGGAACACTGAAGCTTTCTTT.

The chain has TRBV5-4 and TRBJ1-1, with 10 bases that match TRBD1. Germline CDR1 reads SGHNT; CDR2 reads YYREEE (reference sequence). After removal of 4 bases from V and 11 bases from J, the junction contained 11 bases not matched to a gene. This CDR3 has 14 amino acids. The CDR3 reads CASSVRQGAFRAFF. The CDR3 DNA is TGTGCCAGCAGCGTACGACAGGGGGCCTTCAGGGCTTTCTTT. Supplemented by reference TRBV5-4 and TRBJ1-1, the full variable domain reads ETGVTQSPTHLIKTRGQQVTLRCSSQSGHNTVSWYQQALGQGPQFIFQYYREEENGRGNFPPRFSGLQFPNYSSELNVNALELDDSALYLCASSVRQGAFRAFFGQGTRLTVV.

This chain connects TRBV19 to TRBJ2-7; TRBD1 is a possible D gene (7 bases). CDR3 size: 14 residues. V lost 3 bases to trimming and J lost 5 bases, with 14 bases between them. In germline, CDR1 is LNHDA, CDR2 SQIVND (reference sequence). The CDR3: CASSIQGGPHEQYF. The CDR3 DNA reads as TGTGCCAGTAGTATTCAGGGGGGCCCACACGAGCAGTACTTC.

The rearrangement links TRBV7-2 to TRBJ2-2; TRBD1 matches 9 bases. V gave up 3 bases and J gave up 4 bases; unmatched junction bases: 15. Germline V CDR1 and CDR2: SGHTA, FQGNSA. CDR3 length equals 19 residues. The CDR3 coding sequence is TGTGCCAGCAGCTTGCTGGGACAGGGAAGGCTCAAGGGCACCGGGGAGCTGTTTTTT. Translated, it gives CASSLLGQGRLKGTGELFF.

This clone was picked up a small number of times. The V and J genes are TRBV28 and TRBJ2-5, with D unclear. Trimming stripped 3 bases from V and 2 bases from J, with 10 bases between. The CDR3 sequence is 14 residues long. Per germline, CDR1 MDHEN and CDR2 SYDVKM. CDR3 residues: CASSLGRSQETQYF. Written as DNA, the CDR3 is TGTGCCAGCAGTTTGGGCAGGTCACAAGAGACCCAGTACTTC.

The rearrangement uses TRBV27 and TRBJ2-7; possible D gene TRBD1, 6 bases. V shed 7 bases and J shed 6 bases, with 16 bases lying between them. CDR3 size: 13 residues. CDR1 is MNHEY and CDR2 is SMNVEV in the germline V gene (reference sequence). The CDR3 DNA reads TGTGCCAGCAAGGTCCGACAGGACCGCGAGCAGTACTTC. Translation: CASKVRQDREQYF.